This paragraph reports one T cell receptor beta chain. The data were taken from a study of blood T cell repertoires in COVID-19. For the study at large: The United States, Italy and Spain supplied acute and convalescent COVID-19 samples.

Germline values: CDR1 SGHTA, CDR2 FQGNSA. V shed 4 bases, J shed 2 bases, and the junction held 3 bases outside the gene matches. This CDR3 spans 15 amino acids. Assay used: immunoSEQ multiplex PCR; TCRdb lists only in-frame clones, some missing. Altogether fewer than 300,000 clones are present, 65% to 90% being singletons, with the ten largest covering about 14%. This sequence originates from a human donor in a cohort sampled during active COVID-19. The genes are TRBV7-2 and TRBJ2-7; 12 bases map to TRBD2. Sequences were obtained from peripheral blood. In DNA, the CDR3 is TGTGCCAGCAGCTGGGGACTAGCGGGCCCCTACGAGCAGTACTTC. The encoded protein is CASSWGLAGPYEQYF.